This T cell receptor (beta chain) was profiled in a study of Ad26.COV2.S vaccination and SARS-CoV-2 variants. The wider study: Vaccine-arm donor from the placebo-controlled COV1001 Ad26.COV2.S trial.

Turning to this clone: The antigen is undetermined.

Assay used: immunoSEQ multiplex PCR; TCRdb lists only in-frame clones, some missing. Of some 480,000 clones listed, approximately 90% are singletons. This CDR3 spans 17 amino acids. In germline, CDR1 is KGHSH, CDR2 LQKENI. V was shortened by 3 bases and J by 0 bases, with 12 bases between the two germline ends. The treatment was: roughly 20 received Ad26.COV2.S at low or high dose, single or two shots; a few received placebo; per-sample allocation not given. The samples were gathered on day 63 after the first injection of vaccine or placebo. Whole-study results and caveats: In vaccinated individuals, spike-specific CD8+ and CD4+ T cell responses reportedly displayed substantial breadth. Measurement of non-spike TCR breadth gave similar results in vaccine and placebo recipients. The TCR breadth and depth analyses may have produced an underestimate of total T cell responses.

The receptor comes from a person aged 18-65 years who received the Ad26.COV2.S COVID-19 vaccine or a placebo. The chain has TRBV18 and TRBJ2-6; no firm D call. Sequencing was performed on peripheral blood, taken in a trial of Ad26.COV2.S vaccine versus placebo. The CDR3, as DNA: TGTGCCAGCTCACCCCTTCCTGTATCCTCTGGGGCCAACGTCCTGACTTTC. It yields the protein CASSPLPVSSGANVLTF.